The T cell receptor (beta chain) under discussion was sequenced for a study of cytomegalovirus exposure and HLA in healthy donors (TCRdb year 2017). Study-level background: The 666 repertoires of the first cohort and the 120 or so validation repertoires were produced on the same platform, according to a later analysis. The study aimed to test whether cataloging public T cell receptors could reveal signatures of past pathogen exposure. To predict cytomegalovirus infection status, the study combined high-throughput TCR immunosequencing, statistical association of individual TCRs with disease status, and machine learning. A separate validation cohort of roughly 120 different subjects was used in addition to the approximately 670-subject first cohort. What the authors observed across the whole study: The study listed over 150 TCR beta chains as associated with cytomegalovirus. Most TCR sequences were observed very rarely across donors, whereas some public TCRs were present in many individuals. Three of the identified cytomegalovirus-associated TCR beta chains were confirmed in vitro to be specific for cytomegalovirus antigens. Of the cluster scores, 85% to 95% were above 0 in a later analysis, which found that TCRs clustered in the first cohort also tended to co-occur in the 130 or so validation repertoires. Cytomegalovirus status was reported to be diagnosed by the classifier with high specificity and sensitivity in both the original and validation cohorts. According to the authors, the approach could potentially be generalized to other disease states and immunological phenotypes. A later analysis had no HLA typing for the validation cohort, so co-occurrence there was scored across all 110 or so repertoires.

Of note for this clone: What this receptor recognizes is not known. Per-nucleotide qualities are absent, and no much larger clonotype sits a single base away.

The library was built by means of the immunoSEQ multiplex PCR assay. Per the original workflow: A statistical classification framework was developed to diagnose cytomegalovirus status using the catalog of TCR beta chain sequences. TCRdb took this table from immuneACCESS and kept in-frame rearrangements with V and J called. Such tables lack part of the clones; where checked against another copy, unresolved V genes explain under half of the gap, and the rest is unexplained. That table gives V, J and clone size, and the DNA gave D and trimming. Within this sample are approximately 82,000 clones, with 85% to 95% of them counted one time only. Approximately 0.69% of the sample is in the top ten clones. The donors were included in the validation cohort of over a hundred subjects, a group kept apart from the 666-subject first cohort. The specimen was PBMCs. This sequence was found in a woman aged 18 to 35 in good health and CMV-seronegative.

The CDR3 protein is CASSLGVAAVKETQYF. At the DNA level, the sequence is TGCGCCAGCAGCTTGGGCGTGGCGGCAGTTAAAGAGACCCAGTACTTC. The chain is encoded by TRBV5-1 joined to TRBJ2-5, with no reliable assignment of the D segment. The V and J ends are trimmed by 0 bases and 3 bases, leaving 15 bases between them. The CDR3 goes from the cysteine to the phenylalanine over 16 residues. Only the CDR3 portion is preserved as DNA: 48 bases, with reading frame beginning at the first base. According to the germline V gene, CDR1 reads SGHRS and CDR2 reads YFSETQ.